This TCR beta chain is drawn from a study of cytomegalovirus exposure and HLA in healthy donors. PCR was performed using 60 Vbeta and 13 Jbeta primers. Generated by immunoSEQ multiplex PCR, the TCRdb table keeps only in-frame clones and is missing some. The profile shows some 140,000 clones, 74% of them singletons. The CDR3 covers 14 residues. CDR1 MNHNS and CDR2 SASEGT come from the germline V gene. Unmatched junction bases numbered 4, after V lost 2 bases and J lost 4 bases. Study-wide findings and caveats: Many donors carried some public TCRs, although rarity characterized most TCR sequences. About 87% or about 30% of the time was how often most TCR beta V segments were productive, according to an earlier analysis.

As to this clone: The antigen is unknown.

Sequencing was done on a sample of PBMCs. The origin of this receptor is a man aged 30 to 39 in good health and CMV-seronegative. The V call is TRBV6-1, the J call TRBJ1-2; 7 positions agree with TRBD1. CDR3 amino acids: CASSELRQGYGYTF. The CDR3 DNA follows: TGTGCCAGCAGTGAATTGCGACAGGGCTATGGCTACACCTTC.